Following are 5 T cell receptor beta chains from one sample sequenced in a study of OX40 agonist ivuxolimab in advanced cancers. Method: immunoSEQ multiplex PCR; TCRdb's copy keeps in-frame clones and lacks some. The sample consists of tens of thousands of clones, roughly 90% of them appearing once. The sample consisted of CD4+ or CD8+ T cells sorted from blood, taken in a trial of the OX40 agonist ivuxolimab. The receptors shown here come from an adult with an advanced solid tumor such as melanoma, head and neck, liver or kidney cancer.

The CDR3 spells CSVEDSGTARFYGYTF. For the CDR3, the DNA is TGCAGCGTTGAAGACTCCGGGACAGCGAGATTTTATGGCTACACCTTC. The V call is TRBV29-1, the J call TRBJ1-2; TRBD1 aligns across 7 bases. Germline V gene sequence: CDR1 SQVTM, CDR2 ANQGSEA. Trimming took 0 bases from V and 5 from J; bases not matched to a gene: 12. The CDR3 loop spans 16 amino acids.

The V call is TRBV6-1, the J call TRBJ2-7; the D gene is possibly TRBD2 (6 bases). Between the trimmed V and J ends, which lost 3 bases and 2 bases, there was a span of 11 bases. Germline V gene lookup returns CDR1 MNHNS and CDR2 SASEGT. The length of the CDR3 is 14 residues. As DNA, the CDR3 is TGTGCCAGCAGTGATTGGGACTCCACCTACGAGCAGTACTTC. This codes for CASSDWDSTYEQYF.

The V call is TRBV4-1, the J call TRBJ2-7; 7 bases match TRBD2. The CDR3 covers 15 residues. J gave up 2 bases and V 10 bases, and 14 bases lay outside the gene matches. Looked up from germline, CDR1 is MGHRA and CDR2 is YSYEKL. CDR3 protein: CATSPGGAGTYEQYF. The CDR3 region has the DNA TGCGCCACAAGCCCAGGAGGAGCGGGAACCTACGAGCAGTACTTC.

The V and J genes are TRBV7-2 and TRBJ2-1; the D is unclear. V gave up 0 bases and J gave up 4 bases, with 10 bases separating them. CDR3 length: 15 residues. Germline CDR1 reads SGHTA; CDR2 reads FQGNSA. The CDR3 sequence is CASSLAWGSYNEQFF. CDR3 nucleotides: TGTGCCAGCAGCTTAGCGTGGGGAAGTTACAATGAGCAGTTCTTC.

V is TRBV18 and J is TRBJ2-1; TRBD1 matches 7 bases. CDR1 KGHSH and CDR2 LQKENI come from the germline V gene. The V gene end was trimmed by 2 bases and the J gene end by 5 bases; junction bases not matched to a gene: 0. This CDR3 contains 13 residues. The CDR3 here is CASSPGQDNEQFF. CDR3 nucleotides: TGTGCCAGCTCACCAGGACAGGACAATGAGCAGTTCTTC.